The rows below give T cell receptor beta chains drawn from one sample of a study of T cell changes during pregnancy in multiple sclerosis. Data came from immunoSEQ multiplex PCR; TCRdb stores just in-frame clones and leaves some out. The table shows tens of thousands of clones, with 88% occurring only once. This sample comprised CD4+ T cells from peripheral blood mononuclear cells, obtained in the first trimester of pregnancy. All receptors derive from a female donor in good health, enrolled as a control in a pregnancy study. CDR3s include the opening cysteine and the closing phenylalanine or tryptophan. The D gene is left open where the match is weak. Rows give clone size only sometimes, using once, few, many, or a class for an expanded clone.

>TRBD1|TRBV4-1|TRBJ2-1|.
CASSHLATGGLDEQFF
TGCGCCAGCAGCCACCTAGCGACAGGGGGGCTTGATGAGCAGTTCTTC
>.|TRBV19|TRBJ1-3|.
CASRLGRGISGNTIYF
TGTGCCAGTCGATTAGGTCGGGGAATCTCTGGAAACACCATATATTTT
>.|TRBV27|TRBJ1-2|once
CASSLSSGGGYTF
TGTGCCAGCAGTTTATCAAGTGGGGGGGGCTACACCTTC
>.|TRBV5-8|TRBJ2-2|.
CASSWGHIASGELFF
TGTGCCAGCAGCTGGGGACACATAGCGTCCGGGGAGCTGTTTTTT
>.|TRBV18|TRBJ1-1|.
CASSLTGEAFF
TGTGCCAGCTCGCTGACGGGTGAAGCTTTCTTT
>.|TRBV15|TRBJ2-3|once
CATSGPMARGTDTQYF
TGTGCCACCAGCGGGCCCATGGCGCGGGGCACAGATACGCAGTATTTT
>TRBD2|TRBV27|TRBJ2-2|.
CASSLQGLAGELFF
TGTGCCAGCAGTTTACAAGGACTAGCCGGGGAGCTGTTTTTT
>TRBD2|TRBV10-3|TRBJ2-1|.
CAISEFGTSGVGEQFF
TGTGCCATCAGTGAGTTTGGGACTAGCGGGGTCGGTGAGCAGTTCTTC
>.|TRBV28|TRBJ1-1|medium-sized
CASSLQGMNTEAFF
TGTGCCAGCAGTTTACAGGGGATGAACACTGAAGCTTTCTTT
>.|TRBV9|TRBJ2-6|.
CASSVAIGTSGANVLTF
TGTGCCAGCAGCGTAGCCATCGGGACTTCTGGGGCCAACGTCCTGACTTTC
>.|TRBV6-6|TRBJ1-4|.
CASSPPRLKYEKLFF
TGTGCCAGCAGTCCCCCCCGACTGAAGTATGAAAAACTGTTTTTT
>TRBD2|TRBV19|TRBJ2-7|.
CASSIEGLAGYEQYF
TGTGCCAGTAGTATCGAGGGGCTAGCGGGATACGAGCAGTACTTC
>TRBD1|TRBV28|TRBJ1-2|.
CASSFYRTGGFRANYGYTF
TGTGCCAGCAGTTTTTACCGGACAGGGGGCTTCAGAGCTAACTATGGCTACACCTTC
>TRBD1|TRBV11-2|TRBJ2-7|.
CASSLGASGGAYEQYF
TGTGCCAGCAGCTTAGGGGCTTCAGGGGGCGCCTACGAGCAGTACTTC
>TRBD1|TRBV5-6|TRBJ1-4|.
CASSYGQGRVTNEKLFF
TGTGCCAGCAGTTACGGACAGGGGAGGGTAACTAATGAAAAACTGTTTTTT
>.|TRBV18|TRBJ2-7|.
CASSPMDISGHEQYF
TGTGCCAGCTCACCCATGGACATATCGGGCCACGAGCAGTACTTC
>TRBD1|TRBV10-1|TRBJ2-7|.
CASSESGQGVYEQYF
TGCGCCAGCAGTGAGTCAGGACAGGGGGTTTACGAGCAGTACTTC
>TRBD2|TRBV4-2|TRBJ2-3|.
CASSQDGGLAFSSTDTQYF
TGTGCCAGCAGCCAAGACGGGGGACTAGCGTTCTCTAGCACAGATACGCAGTATTTT
>TRBD2|TRBV19|TRBJ2-2|once
CASSYRLAGGSGELFF
TGTGCCAGTAGTTATAGACTAGCGGGGGGTTCCGGGGAGCTGTTTTTT
>TRBD2|TRBV28|TRBJ2-3|.
CASSLDARTSGYTQYF
TGTGCCAGCAGTTTGGATGCCCGGACTAGCGGGTACACGCAGTATTTT
>TRBD1|TRBV18|TRBJ1-6|.
CASSPRTGGDSPLHF
TGTGCCAGCTCACCAAGGACAGGGGGCGATTCACCCCTCCACTTT
>TRBD2|TRBV6-1|TRBJ2-7|.
CASKAGDSRQEQYF
TGTGCCAGCAAGGCGGGAGACAGTCGACAGGAGCAGTACTTC
>.|TRBV28|TRBJ2-7|.
CASSLGRWGEQYF
TGTGCCAGCAGTTTAGGGAGATGGGGCGAGCAGTACTTC
>TRBD1|TRBV2|TRBJ1-1|.
CASSPRGRTEAFF
TGTGCCAGCAGTCCTAGGGGGCGCACTGAAGCTTTCTTT
>TRBD1|TRBV4-2|TRBJ1-5|.
CASSPGTGDSNQPQHF
TGTGCCAGCAGCCCCGGGACAGGGGATAGCAATCAGCCCCAGCATTTT
>TRBD2|TRBV5-6|TRBJ2-7|.
CASSPYGSGIWEQYF
TGTGCCAGCAGCCCCTATGGTAGCGGGATATGGGAGCAGTACTTC
>TRBD1|TRBV15|TRBJ1-4|.
CATSPMDRDGEKLFF
TGTGCCACCAGCCCTATGGACAGGGACGGTGAAAAACTGTTTTTT
>.|TRBV2|TRBJ2-1|.
CASRAGPTEVNEQFF
TGTGCCAGCAGGGCGGGACCCACGGAAGTAAATGAGCAGTTCTTC
>.|TRBV5-1|TRBJ2-7|once
CASSLVAGDEQYF
TGCGCCAGCAGCTTGGTTGCAGGGGACGAGCAGTACTTC
>.|TRBV5-4|TRBJ1-2|.
CASSQDSFFGYTF
TGTGCCAGCAGCCAGGACAGTTTTTTTGGCTACACCTTC
>TRBD1|TRBV7-9|TRBJ1-6|.
CASSSAGGSYNSPLHF
TGTGCCAGCAGCTCGGCAGGGGGCTCCTATAATTCACCCCTCCACTTT
>.|TRBV19|TRBJ1-2|.
CASRLNRGAFNYGYTF
TGTGCCAGCCGTTTAAACCGGGGGGCTTTCAACTATGGCTACACCTTC
>.|TRBV5-6|TRBJ2-5|.
CASSVTTNQETQYF
TGTGCCAGCAGCGTTACGACAAACCAAGAGACCCAGTACTTC
>.|TRBV10-3|TRBJ2-2|.
CAISEWAVSSGNTGELFF
TGTGCCATCAGTGAATGGGCAGTGTCGAGCGGGAACACCGGGGAGCTGTTTTTT
>.|TRBV18|TRBJ1-1|.
CASSPQNGIGRGTEAFF
TGTGCCAGCTCACCTCAGAATGGTATTGGAAGGGGCACTGAAGCTTTCTTT
>.|TRBV29-1|TRBJ1-1|.
CSVEEGAGTEAFF
TGCAGCGTTGAAGAAGGGGCAGGTACTGAAGCTTTCTTT
>TRBD2|TRBV27|TRBJ2-4|.
CASSPSLGLAGFKNIQYF
TGTGCCAGCAGTCCCTCTCTCGGACTAGCGGGATTCAAAAACATTCAGTACTTC
>TRBD1|TRBV19|TRBJ1-2|few
CASSFDRGHGYTF
TGTGCCAGTAGTTTTGACAGGGGTCATGGCTACACCTTC
>TRBD2|TRBV2|TRBJ2-2|.
CATSGGAHTGELFF
TGTGCCACTAGCGGGGGGGCCCACACCGGGGAGCTGTTTTTT
>.|TRBV27|TRBJ1-1|few
CASSLYTESSEAFF
TGTGCCAGCAGTTTATACACAGAGTCTTCTGAAGCTTTCTTT
>.|TRBV19|TRBJ2-6|.
CASSSISGANVLTF
TGTGCCAGTAGCAGTATCTCTGGGGCCAACGTCCTGACTTTC
>.|TRBV28|TRBJ2-2|.
CANSGLNTGELFF
TGTGCCAACTCGGGATTGAACACCGGGGAGCTGTTTTTT
>.|TRBV4-2|TRBJ2-5|once
CASSQEGANRQETQYF
TGTGCCAGCAGCCAAGAAGGAGCTAACCGCCAAGAGACCCAGTACTTC
>TRBD1|TRBV6-5|TRBJ2-7|.
CASRTGSGGAYEQYF
TGTGCCAGCAGAACGGGGTCAGGGGGCGCCTACGAGCAGTACTTC